Shown below are 17 T cell receptor beta chains from a single sample sequenced in a study of CD8 T cells in Susac syndrome. With random hexamers, reverse transcription was performed on about 0.5 to 1 ug of RNA. TCRdb redid the calling of the immunoSEQ multiplex PCR reads with MiXCR, one entry per CDR3 protein. This sample has approximately 190,000 distinct CDR3 sequences, with around 93% found just once. The specimen sequenced was CD4+ T cells from PBMCs. Receptors originate from a human donor in good health.

The V gene is TRBV7-8, the J gene TRBJ1-4; D not resolved. CDR1 and CDR2 from the germline V gene are SGHVS and FQNEAQ. Trimming took 2 bases from V and 7 from J, leaving 5 bases between them. The CDR3 spans 12 residues. The CDR3 loop is CASSLKGEKLFF. The CDR3 DNA reads TGTGCCAGCAGCTTAAAGGGTGAAAAACTGTTTTTT.

CDR3 region: CASSPTSGFTDTQYF. The CDR3 coding sequence is TGTGCCAGCAGCCCGACTAGCGGTTTCACAGATACGCAGTATTTT. The rearrangement links TRBV12-3 or TRBV12-4 to TRBJ2-3; TRBD2 matches 9 bases. The length of the CDR3 is 15 residues. Trimming removed 6 bases from V and 2 bases from J; junction bases left unmatched: 6.

V is TRBV5-1 and J is TRBJ2-3; 9 nucleotides agree with TRBD1. The CDR3 has 16 amino acids. The germline V gene has CDR1 SGHRS and CDR2 YFSETQ. The J segment lost 1 base and the V segment lost 5 bases, leaving 8 bases of the junction unmatched. Here the CDR3 reads CASSRVRQGGTDTQYF. CDR3 in DNA: TGCGCCAGCAGTCGAGTCCGACAGGGGGGCACAGATACGCAGTATTTT. Together with reference TRBV5-1 and TRBJ2-3, the CDR3 gives the full variable domain: KAGVTQTPRYLIKTRGQQVTLSCSPISGHRSVSWYQQTPGQGLQFLFEYFSETQRNKGNFPGRFSGRQFSNSRSEMNVSTLELGDSALYLCASSRVRQGGTDTQYFGPGTRLTVL.

In its sample, this clonotype was seen once. This chain uses TRBV10-3 with TRBJ2-2, with D possibly being TRBD1 or TRBD2 (5 bases each). The germline V gene encodes CDR1 ENHRY and CDR2 SYGVKD. Trimming took off 10 bases at V and 1 base at J, with 10 bases between the two ends. The CDR3 runs to 13 residues. CDR3 amino acids: CATGTVNTGELFF. Written as DNA, the CDR3 is TGTGCCACCGGGACGGTGAACACCGGGGAGCTGTTTTTT.

A note on this clonotype: Mismatch with germline at one junction end may stem from a read error. The gene calls are TRBV6-1 and TRBJ2-7, with a possible D match to TRBD1 (6 bases). The CDR3 covers 16 residues. CDR1 and CDR2 (germline): MNHNS, SASEGT. Here the CDR3 DNA reads TGTGCCTGCAGCTTGTCCGGGACAACACTCTCCTACGAGCAGTACTTC. As protein: CACSLSGTTLSYEQYF.

The chain's CDR3 is CASSADPRDTEAFF. The CDR3 nucleotides read TGTGCCAGCAGTGCGGACCCTAGGGACACTGAAGCTTTCTTT. This chain uses TRBV25-1 with TRBJ1-1; D not resolved. CDR3 size: 14 residues. The V end was cut by 4 bases, the J end by 3 bases, with 12 bases between. The germline CDR1 and CDR2 sequences are MGHDK and SYGVNS.

The chain uses TRBV20-1 and TRBJ1-6; 8 bases are shared with TRBD1. This CDR3 has 15 amino acids. Trimming at V came to 1 base and at J to 10 bases, leaving 9 bases not matched to a gene. The germline V gene has CDR1 DFQATT and CDR2 SNEGSKA (reference sequence). CDR3 DNA: TGCAGTGCTAGAGCATCAGGACAGGGAACGTCACCCCTCCACTTT. Protein: CSARASGQGTSPLHF.

The chain recombines TRBV28 with TRBJ2-2; 8 nucleotides line up with TRBD2. Germline V lookup: CDR1 MDHEN, CDR2 SYDVKM. The CDR3 sequence is 17 residues long. V gave up 2 bases and J gave up 3 bases; unmatched junction bases: 8. The CDR3 here is CASSLTISGDDTGELFF. The CDR3 nucleotides read TGTGCCAGCAGTTTAACTATTAGCGGGGACGACACCGGGGAGCTGTTTTTT.

The chain uses TRBV4-1 and TRBJ2-3, with D perhaps TRBD2 (5 bases). This CDR3 spans 17 amino acids. Trimming took off 2 bases at V and 2 bases at J, with 17 bases between the two ends. CDR1 MGHRA and CDR2 YSYEKL come from the germline V gene. CDR3: CASSQRVDRGNTDTQYF. The DNA for the CDR3 is TGCGCCAGCAGCCAACGAGTCGACCGGGGAAACACAGATACGCAGTATTTT.

CDR3 region: CASSHRTGVNQPQHF. In nucleotides, the CDR3 is TGTGCCAGCAGCCACCGAACAGGGGTGAATCAGCCCCAGCATTTT. The chain joins TRBV3-1 to TRBJ1-5, with TRBD1 identical over 7 bases. This CDR3 is built from 15 residues. J lost 4 bases, V lost 3 bases, and 6 bases had no gene match. Germline V CDR1 and CDR2: LGHDT, YNNKEL (reference sequence).

The chain uses TRBV3-1 and TRBJ2-5; TRBD1 might be the D (6 bases). CDR1 is LGHDT, CDR2 YNNKEL, per germline (reference sequence). Trimming stripped 4 bases from V and 5 bases from J, with 14 bases between. The CDR3 extends over 14 amino acids. The CDR3 DNA reads TGTGCCAGCAGCCTACAGGGAAAAGGGGAGACCCAGTACTTC. Its protein product is CASSLQGKGETQYF.

The chain couples TRBV29-1 to TRBJ2-2, with 8 bases matching TRBD2. V shed 6 bases, J shed 3 bases, and the junction held 6 bases outside the gene matches. The CDR3 runs 14 residues. Germline V gives CDR1 SQVTM, CDR2 ANQGSEA. CDR3 in amino acids: CSVRGGRDTGELFF. The CDR3 region has the DNA TGCAGCGTCCGGGGGGGCCGGGACACCGGGGAGCTGTTTTTT.

The rearrangement links TRBV4-3 to TRBJ2-3; possibly TRBD2 for D (7 bases). The length of the CDR3 is 19 residues. Trimming removed 0 bases from V and 2 bases from J, with 21 bases in between. Germline-derived CDR1 and CDR2 are LGHNA and YSLEER. CDR3: CASSQDFLAGASYTDTQYF. CDR3 coding DNA: TGCGCCAGCAGCCAAGATTTTCTTGCGGGGGCCTCGTACACAGATACGCAGTATTTT.

The gene calls are TRBV9 and TRBJ1-1; weak D call: TRBD1 (6 bases). Trimming cost V 4 bases and J 4 bases, with 20 bases left between them. Germline-derived CDR1 and CDR2 are SGDLS and YYNGEE. This CDR3 region has 16 residues. Here the CDR3 reads CASSQGSMSWSTEAFF. DNA of the CDR3: TGTGCCAGCAGCCAGGGGTCAATGTCTTGGAGCACTGAAGCTTTCTTT.

This clonotype came up a few times. The chain uses TRBV7-9 and TRBJ2-7, with D possibly being TRBD2 (5 bases). The germline gives CDR1 SEHNR, CDR2 FQNEAQ (reference sequence). This CDR3 has 13 residues. Trimming pared 1 base from V and 7 bases from J, leaving 11 bases between. The DNA of the CDR3 is TGTGCCAGCAGCTTAGAGCTAGCTGTTGAGCAGTACTTC. It is translated as CASSLELAVEQYF.

Remarks on this clonotype: Sequence at one end of the junction differs from germline and may be a read error. The rearrangement links TRBV7-9 to TRBJ1-6; TRBD1 might be the D (5 bases). The CDR3 is 14 residues long. Germline CDR1 is SEHNR and CDR2 is FQNEAQ (reference sequence). The CDR3 DNA reads TGTGCCAGCAGCCCCGGGACGGCTAATTCCCCCCTCCACTTT. Amino acid sequence: CASSPGTANSPLHF.

The chain combines TRBV29-1 with TRBJ2-5; 12 bases match TRBD2. The V segment lost 6 bases and the J segment 6 bases; nucleotides outside the gene matches: 8. The length of the CDR3 is 14 residues. Germline assignment: CDR1 SQVTM and CDR2 ANQGSEA. This CDR3 is CSVKPTSGGKTQYF. The CDR3 coding sequence is TGCAGCGTCAAACCGACTAGCGGGGGTAAGACCCAGTACTTC.